This TCR beta chain was captured in a study of shared clonotypes between healthy human individuals. Findings and caveats of the study: Richness estimates generally favored naive over memory subsets.

For every subset, genomic DNA was evenly distributed across several immunoSEQ plates. As originally analysed: ImmunoSEQ sequences covered only the junction and lacked quality scores; filtering therefore differed. Clones were read by immunoSEQ multiplex PCR, and TCRdb kept only the in-frame ones, dropping some. V and J calls and clone size are given by that table; D and trimming were obtained from the DNA. In the table there are approximately 720,000 clones, about 91% of which are singletons. As to this clone: Its antigen is still unknown.

V lost 3 bases to trimming and J lost 5 bases; unmatched junction nucleotides: 6. The CDR3 sequence is 15 residues long. Germline CDR1 is MDHEN and CDR2 is SYDVKM. Cells designated naive CD8 were CD45RO-negative and were positively selected for CCR7, with terminally differentiated effector memory CD45RA+ cells excluded. This receptor was identified in a young man in good health. Sequences were obtained from naive CD8+ T cells sorted from blood. V usage is TRBV28 and J usage is TRBJ2-7, with 11 bases matching TRBD2. The CDR3 nucleotides are TGTGCCAGCAGTTTCGTAGCGGGAGGGCCACACGAGCAGTACTTC. Translated: CASSFVAGGPHEQYF.